These 30 T cell receptor beta chains were sequenced from one sample in a study of blood T cell repertoires in COVID-19. Sequencing was performed with immunoSEQ multiplex PCR; in TCRdb, only in-frame clones are kept and a portion is missing. Among about 430,000 clones listed, nearly 90% were seen once. The sample was PBMCs or T cells enriched from blood (not recorded which). The source is a woman aged 18-29 years who had been exposed to COVID-19.

The chain has TRBV9 and TRBJ2-1, with D perhaps TRBD2 (7 bases). V lost 5 bases to trimming and J lost 2 bases, with 14 bases between them. Germline-derived CDR1 and CDR2 are SGDLS and YYNGEE. The CDR3 consists of 15 residues. CDR3 region: CASRKGGSPYNEQFF. CDR3 nucleotide sequence: TGTGCCAGCAGGAAGGGGGGGAGTCCCTACAATGAGCAGTTCTTC.

The J gene is TRBJ2-7, the V gene TRBV28, with 7 bases lining up with TRBD1. With V trimmed by 4 bases and J by 1 base, 7 bases remained unmatched. There are 15 residues in the CDR3. CDR1 and CDR2 (germline): MDHEN, SYDVKM. The CDR3 loop reads CASSSIDRASYEQYF. The CDR3 DNA sequence: TGTGCCAGCAGTTCGATTGACAGGGCTTCCTACGAGCAGTACTTC. Full variable domain (remainder filled in from reference TRBV28 and TRBJ2-7): DVKVTQSSRYLVKRTGEKVFLECVQDMDHENMFWYRQDPGLGLRLIYFSYDVKMKEKGDIPEGYSVSREKKERFSLILESASTNQTSMYLCASSSIDRASYEQYFGPGTRLTVT.

The rearrangement uses TRBV24-1 and TRBJ1-1, with TRBD1 matching 7 bases. The junction had 6 bases not matched to a gene; V was cut back by 3 bases and J by 3 bases. CDR1 KGHDR and CDR2 SFDVKD come from the germline V gene. The length of the CDR3 is 15 residues. Here the CDR3 DNA reads TGTGCCACCAGTGATACAGGGGTGGGGGACACTGAAGCTTTCTTT. Translating gives CATSDTGVGDTEAFF.

This sequence joins TRBV28 and TRBJ2-7; TRBD2 is a possible D gene (6 bases). This CDR3 spans 15 amino acids. Germline CDR1 and CDR2: MDHEN and SYDVKM. The V end lost 6 bases, the J end lost 0 bases, and 15 bases lay between the germline ends. Here the CDR3 DNA reads TGTGCCAGCAGGCTGGGAGGCCGTAGCTCCTACGAGCAGTACTTC. Translation: CASRLGGRSSYEQYF.

The chain links TRBV6-2 or TRBV6-3 to TRBJ1-2; D unclear. The V end was cut by 2 bases, the J end by 8 bases, with 9 bases between. CDR1 is MNHEY, CDR2 SVGEGT, per germline. The CDR3 spans 12 residues. In nucleotides, the CDR3 is TGTGCCAGCAGTTACGAGGGTGGCGGCTACACCTTC. Translation gives CASSYEGGGYTF.

The gene calls are TRBV5-4 and TRBJ2-7; 10 bases align to TRBD2. The CDR3 loop spans 13 amino acids. The germline V gene encodes CDR1 SGHNT and CDR2 YYREEE (reference sequence). V was pared by 4 bases and J by 6 bases, with 4 bases of the junction left unmatched. CDR3 sequence: CASSHGLAAEQYF. CDR3 coding DNA: TGTGCCAGCAGCCATGGACTAGCGGCCGAGCAGTACTTC.

This clone has a single count. The rearrangement joins TRBV19 to TRBJ2-1; 9 positions agree with TRBD1. The CDR3 contains 18 residues. V lost 6 bases and J lost 2; bases outside the gene matches: 14. Germline CDR1 and CDR2: LNHDA and SQIVND (reference sequence). The CDR3 region is CASSDTLGTGKAYNEQFF. The CDR3 DNA reads TGTGCCAGTAGCGATACCCTCGGGACAGGGAAAGCCTACAATGAGCAGTTCTTC.

V and J are TRBV6-5 and TRBJ2-5; maybe TRBD1 (5 bases). This CDR3 is built from 14 residues. Germline values: CDR1 MNHEY, CDR2 SVGAGI. Trimming removed 0 bases from V and 5 bases from J, with 10 bases in between. The CDR3 loop is CASSYSAGMETQYF. The CDR3 DNA reads as TGTGCCAGCAGTTACTCTGCAGGGATGGAGACCCAGTACTTC.

The CDR3: CASSESKLSGHETQYF. CDR3 coding DNA: TGCGCCAGCAGTGAGTCGAAGCTTTCAGGGCATGAGACCCAGTACTTC. V is TRBV10-1 and J is TRBJ2-5, with D possibly being TRBD1 (5 bases). V was pared by 0 bases and J by 5 bases, with 16 bases between. The CDR3 contains 16 residues. CDR1 and CDR2 (germline): WNHNN, SYGVQD (reference sequence).

This chain connects TRBV7-3 to TRBJ2-2; 9 bases are shared with TRBD2. This CDR3 comprises 18 residues. V lost 5 bases to trimming and J lost 3 bases; unmatched junction nucleotides: 13. From germline, CDR1 is SGHTA and CDR2 FQGTGA. The CDR3 DNA is TGTGCCAGCAGCCTAATCCCCGCGGGGGGGCTTCACACCGGGGAGCTGTTTTTT. Amino acids: CASSLIPAGGLHTGELFF.

The rearrangement uses TRBV9 and TRBJ1-2; D is possibly TRBD1 (6 bases). With 0 bases removed from V and 7 bases from J, the gap between germline ends came to 19 bases. CDR1 is SGDLS and CDR2 is YYNGEE in the germline V gene. There are 16 residues in the CDR3. The CDR3 bases are TGTGCCAGCAGCGTAGCATCCGGGGGGCTCGATCGTGGCTACACCTTC. It yields the protein CASSVASGGLDRGYTF.

This chain links TRBV15 with TRBJ1-3; D uncertain. V dropped 1 base and J dropped 0 bases, with 7 bases sitting between them. The CDR3 is made up of 15 amino acids. The germline CDR1 and CDR2 sequences are LNHNV and YYDKDF (reference sequence). The CDR3 reads CATSRAGYSGNTIYF. For the CDR3, the DNA is TGTGCCACCAGCAGAGCCGGTTACTCTGGAAACACCATATATTTT.

The chain employs TRBV4-2 and TRBJ1-1; 10 nucleotides agree with TRBD1. V shed 0 bases, J shed 5 bases, and the junction held 3 bases outside the gene matches. CDR1 and CDR2 (germline): LGHNA, YNFKEQ. This CDR3 spans 15 amino acids. The CDR3 nucleotides are TGTGCCAGCAGCCAAGACGACAGGGGGCTAACTGAAGCTTTCTTT. Its protein product is CASSQDDRGLTEAFF.

V is TRBV25-1 and J is TRBJ1-1; D gene ambiguous. Deletions cut 5 bases from V and 9 bases from J, with 13 bases between. Germline loops: CDR1 MGHDK, CDR2 SYGVNS. This CDR3 region has 12 residues. The CDR3 sequence: CASSKFRDQAFF. The CDR3 coding sequence is TGTGCCAGCAGTAAATTCCGGGATCAAGCTTTCTTT.

This chain uses TRBV4-2 with TRBJ1-3; D is possibly TRBD1 (5 bases). Germline CDR1 is LGHNA and CDR2 is YNFKEQ. CDR3 length: 15 amino acids. V lost 0 bases to trimming and J lost 3 bases, with 9 bases between them. The CDR3 DNA reads as TGTGCCAGCAGCCAAGATCCCAGGGATGGAAACACCATATATTTT. Its protein product is CASSQDPRDGNTIYF.

The V gene is TRBV21-1, the J gene TRBJ2-5; the table names TRBD1, a call not compared with the DNA. TRBV21-1 is termed a pseudogene. The CDR3 length is 19 residues. The CDR3 DNA follows: TGTGCCAGCAGCAAAGTTATACATTTTCGTACATTTTGGCAAGAGACCCAGTACTTC. Amino acids: CASSKVIHFRTFWQETQYF.

This chain joins TRBV3-1 (or the pseudogene TRBV3-2) and TRBJ2-1; 9 positions match TRBD2. Unmatched junction bases numbered 11, after V lost 4 bases and J lost 4 bases. Germline V gene sequence: CDR1 LGHDT, CDR2 YNNKEL (reference sequence). The CDR3 spans 17 residues. CDR3 region: CASSLQTSGTPYNEQFF. The CDR3 DNA reads TGTGCCAGCAGCCTCCAGACTAGCGGAACGCCTTACAATGAGCAGTTCTTC.

The V and J genes are TRBV4-2 and TRBJ1-5; the D gene is possibly TRBD1 (6 bases). The CDR3 is 15 amino acids. V was cut by 9 bases and J by 3 bases, with 18 bases left in between. Germline V gene data show CDR1 as LGHNA and CDR2 as YNFKEQ. The CDR3 nucleotides read TGTGCCAGTAGTCAGGAAGGGGGTATCAATCAGCCCCAGCATTTT. It yields the protein CASSQEGGINQPQHF.

This chain links TRBV5-5 with TRBJ1-3; D not resolved. Germline V gene data show CDR1 as SGHKS and CDR2 as YYEKEE (reference sequence). This CDR3 is built from 14 residues. The V gene lost 2 bases and the J gene lost 0 bases, with 6 bases spanning the gap. The CDR3: CASSFGDSGNTIYF. CDR3 nucleotides: TGTGCCAGCAGCTTCGGTGACTCTGGAAACACCATATATTTT.

The J gene is TRBJ1-2, the V gene TRBV9; TRBD1 is a possible D gene (6 bases). CDR3 length equals 14 residues. Looked up from germline, CDR1 is SGDLS and CDR2 is YYNGEE. Trimming removed 4 bases from V and 8 bases from J, with 18 bases in between. The DNA for the CDR3 is TGTGCCAGCAGCCCCAGCGGACAGTTCGAGGGCTACACCTTC. It translates to CASSPSGQFEGYTF.

This clone was seen only a few times. This chain links TRBV4-1 with TRBJ2-7; D is possibly TRBD2 (5 bases). Germline V gene data show CDR1 as MGHRA and CDR2 as YSYEKL. The CDR3 is 16 residues long. V lost 0 bases to trimming and J lost 1 base, with 13 bases between them. CDR3 DNA: TGCGCCAGCAGCCAAGACACGGGATTAACGTCCTACGAGCAGTACTTC. Translation gives CASSQDTGLTSYEQYF.

The chain employs TRBV28 and TRBJ2-3; TRBD2 matches 16 bases. The CDR3 is 19 residues long. CDR1 is MDHEN and CDR2 is SYDVKM in the germline V gene. Losses at the gene ends were 7 bases for V and 5 bases for J; bases not matched to a gene: 15. The CDR3 coding sequence is TGTGCCAGCAAACAACCCCTCGGGACTAGCGGGAGGGCCAAAGATACGCAGTATTTT. Protein product: CASKQPLGTSGRAKDTQYF.

Points on this clone: Distinct nucleotide sequences in the sample also encode this CDR3. The rearrangement links TRBV5-1 to TRBJ1-1, with unresolved D. The CDR3 contains 14 residues. Germline CDR1 reads SGHRS; CDR2 reads YFSETQ. Trimming shortened V by 0 bases and J by 1 base, and 7 bases separated the two germline ends. CDR3 amino acids: CASSLAGRNTEAFF. Written as DNA, the CDR3 is TGCGCCAGCAGCTTGGCCGGGAGGAACACTGAAGCTTTCTTT.

This clone was detected only a few times. V and J are TRBV6-5 and TRBJ1-4, with D perhaps matching TRBD1 (6 bases). V lost 7 bases to trimming and J lost 8 bases, with 14 bases between them. Germline V gives CDR1 MNHEY, CDR2 SVGAGI. The CDR3 is 13 residues long. CDR3 in DNA: TGTGCCAGCACTCAGGGGCAGGGGGAAAAACTGTTTTTT. Translated, it gives CASTQGQGEKLFF.

This sequence joins TRBV10-1 and TRBJ2-7; 8 bases fit TRBD2. The CDR3 sequence is 13 residues long. CDR1 and CDR2 from the germline V gene are WNHNN and SYGVQD (reference sequence). The junction had 5 bases not matched to a gene; V was cut back by 3 bases and J by 7 bases. CDR3 residues: CASSDMIAGEQYF. The CDR3 DNA reads TGCGCCAGCAGTGATATGATAGCGGGGGAGCAGTACTTC.

The chain recombines TRBV6-6 with TRBJ2-7; 7 positions agree with TRBD2. V was clipped by 5 bases and J by 3 bases; unmatched bases: 7. This CDR3 is built from 14 residues. Germline CDR1 is MNHNY and CDR2 is SVGAGI (reference sequence). CDR3 sequence: CASSQTSVHYEQYF. The CDR3 DNA reads TGTGCCAGCAGTCAAACTAGCGTACACTACGAGCAGTACTTC.

This clone appeared once. The chain uses TRBV28 and TRBJ1-1; weak D call: TRBD1 (5 bases). CDR1 and CDR2 (germline): MDHEN, SYDVKM. With 4 bases removed from V and 11 bases from J, the gap between germline ends came to 17 bases. CDR3 size: 13 residues. DNA of the CDR3: TGTGCCAGCAGTTCCTCCACTGAAAAGGGGGCTTTCTTT. Residues: CASSSSTEKGAFF.

The V gene is TRBV5-4, the J gene TRBJ1-3; TRBD1 might be the D (5 bases). This CDR3 is 14 amino acids long. Trimming left V 1 base short and J 4 bases short, with 9 bases between. Germline loops: CDR1 SGHNT, CDR2 YYREEE (reference sequence). The CDR3 DNA follows: TGTGCCAGCAGCTTGAGGGGTTCGGGAAACACCATATATTTT. Translated, it gives CASSLRGSGNTIYF.

The chain is built from TRBV28 and TRBJ1-6; weak D call: TRBD1 (6 bases). From germline, CDR1 is MDHEN and CDR2 SYDVKM. The CDR3 spans 14 residues. Trimming took 1 base from V and 13 from J, leaving 14 bases between them. CDR3 loop: CASSLSQGPGPLHF. The CDR3 nucleotides read TGTGCCAGCAGTTTATCCCAGGGGCCGGGGCCCCTCCACTTT.

This chain joins TRBV6-5 and TRBJ2-4; no definite D call. CDR1 is MNHEY and CDR2 is SVGAGI in the germline V gene. The V gene lost 4 bases and the J gene lost 8 bases, with 6 bases spanning the gap. There are 11 residues in the CDR3. CDR3 DNA sequence: TGTGCCAGCAGTTCCGGTGACATTCAGTACTTC. Its translation is CASSSGDIQYF.